This T cell receptor (beta chain) was sequenced for a study of Ad26.COV2.S vaccination and SARS-CoV-2 variants. Repertoires were generated with immunoSEQ multiplex PCR, while TCRdb's copy carries only in-frame clones and drops some. The data hold fewer than 400,000 clones, with approximately 86% observed a single time. CDR1 and CDR2 (germline): MNHNS, SASEGT. Trimming at V came to 3 bases and at J to 15 bases, leaving 16 bases not matched to a gene. The CDR3 runs to 16 residues. Treatment noted: roughly 18 received Ad26.COV2.S at low or high dose, single or two shots; roughly five received placebo; per-sample allocation not given. Sample collection was performed on day 63 after the first vaccine or placebo injection. Ad26.COV2.S expressed prefusion-stabilized spike from the original Wuhan strain.

The receptor was isolated from a person aged 18-65 years who received the Ad26.COV2.S COVID-19 vaccine or a placebo. Sequenced material: peripheral blood, taken in a trial of Ad26.COV2.S vaccine versus placebo. This sequence joins TRBV6-1 and TRBJ1-4; TRBD1 aligns across 10 bases. The CDR3 loop is CASSEDGGTGVSEVFF. The CDR3 nucleotides read TGTGCCAGCAGTGAGGACGGAGGGACAGGGGTTTCCGAGGTGTTTTTT.